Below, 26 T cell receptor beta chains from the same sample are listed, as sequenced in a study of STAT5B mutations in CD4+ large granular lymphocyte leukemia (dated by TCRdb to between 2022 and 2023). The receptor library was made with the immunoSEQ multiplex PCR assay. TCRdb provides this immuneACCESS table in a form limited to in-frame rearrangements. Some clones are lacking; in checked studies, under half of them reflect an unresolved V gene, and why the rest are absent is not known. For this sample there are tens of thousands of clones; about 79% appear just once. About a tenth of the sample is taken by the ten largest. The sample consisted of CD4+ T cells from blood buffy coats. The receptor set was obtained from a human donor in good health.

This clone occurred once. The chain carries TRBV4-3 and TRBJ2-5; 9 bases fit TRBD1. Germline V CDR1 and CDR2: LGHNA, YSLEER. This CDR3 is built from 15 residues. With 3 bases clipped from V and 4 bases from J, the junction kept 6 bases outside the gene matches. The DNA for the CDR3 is TGCGCCAGCAGCCAGTCCGGACAGGGGCTAGAGACCCAGTACTTC. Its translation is CASSQSGQGLETQYF.

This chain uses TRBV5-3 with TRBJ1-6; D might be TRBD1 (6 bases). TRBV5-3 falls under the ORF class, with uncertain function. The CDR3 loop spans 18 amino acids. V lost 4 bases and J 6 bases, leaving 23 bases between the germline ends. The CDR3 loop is CARSGARARGTTNSPLHF. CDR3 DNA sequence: TGTGCCAGAAGCGGGGCGAGGGCGCGAGGGACAACTAATTCACCCCTCCACTTT.

In nucleotides, the CDR3 is TGTGCCAGCAGTCCCGGGGGTGGGTGGGGCAATCAGCCCCAGCATTTT. Amino acid sequence: CASSPGGGWGNQPQHF. J is TRBJ1-5 and V is TRBV28; weak D call: TRBD1 (5 bases). The CDR3 consists of 16 residues. Trimming removed 5 bases from V and 2 bases from J, with 16 bases in between. Germline lookup yields CDR1 MDHEN and CDR2 SYDVKM. The full variable domain, in which reference TRBV28 and TRBJ1-5 provide the parts outside the CDR3, is DVKVTQSSRYLVKRTGEKVFLECVQDMDHENMFWYRQDPGLGLRLIYFSYDVKMKEKGDIPEGYSVSREKKERFSLILESASTNQTSMYLCASSPGGGWGNQPQHFGDGTRLSIL.

CDR3: CASSGSGGVNEQFF. The DNA of the CDR3 is TGTGCCAGTAGCGGGAGCGGGGGCGTCAATGAGCAGTTCTTC. The chain employs TRBV19 and TRBJ2-1; TRBD2 agrees at 8 bases. The CDR3 loop spans 14 amino acids. Trimming removed 6 bases from V and 6 bases from J; junction bases left unmatched: 7. The germline gives CDR1 LNHDA, CDR2 SQIVND (reference sequence).

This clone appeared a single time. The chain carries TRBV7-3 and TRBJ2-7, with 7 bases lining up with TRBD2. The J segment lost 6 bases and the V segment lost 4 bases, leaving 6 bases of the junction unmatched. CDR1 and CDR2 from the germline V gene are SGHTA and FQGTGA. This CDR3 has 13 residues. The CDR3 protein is CASSSTAGSEQYV. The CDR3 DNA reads TGTGCCAGCAGCTCTACAGCGGGGAGCGAGCAGTACGTC.

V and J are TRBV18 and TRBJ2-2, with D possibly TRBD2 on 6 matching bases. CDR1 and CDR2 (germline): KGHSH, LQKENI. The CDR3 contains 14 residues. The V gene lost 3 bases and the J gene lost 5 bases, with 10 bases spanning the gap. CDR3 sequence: CASSPPTRTGELFF. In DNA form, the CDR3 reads TGTGCCAGCTCACCTCCGACTAGAACCGGGGAGCTGTTTTTT.

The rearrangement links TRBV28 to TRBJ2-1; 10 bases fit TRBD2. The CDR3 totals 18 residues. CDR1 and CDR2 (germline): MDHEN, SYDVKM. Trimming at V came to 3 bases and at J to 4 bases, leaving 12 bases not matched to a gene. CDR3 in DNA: TGTGCCAGCAGTTTTTCCCCAAGACTAGCGGGTAGTTACAATGAGCAGTTCTTC. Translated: CASSFSPRLAGSYNEQFF.

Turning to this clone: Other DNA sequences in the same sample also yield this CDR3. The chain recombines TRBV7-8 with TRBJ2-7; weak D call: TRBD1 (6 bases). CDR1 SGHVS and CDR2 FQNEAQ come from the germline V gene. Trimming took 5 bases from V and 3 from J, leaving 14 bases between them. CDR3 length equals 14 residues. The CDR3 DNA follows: TGTGCCAGCAGCACACGACAGGCTCGCTACGAGCAGTACTTC. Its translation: CASSTRQARYEQYF. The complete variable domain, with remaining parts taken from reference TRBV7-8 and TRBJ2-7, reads GAGVSQSPRYKVAKRGQDVALRCDPISGHVSLFWYQQALGQGPEFLTYFQNEAQLDKSGLPSDRFFAERPEGSVSTLKIQRTQQEDSAVYLCASSTRQARYEQYFGPGTRLTVT.

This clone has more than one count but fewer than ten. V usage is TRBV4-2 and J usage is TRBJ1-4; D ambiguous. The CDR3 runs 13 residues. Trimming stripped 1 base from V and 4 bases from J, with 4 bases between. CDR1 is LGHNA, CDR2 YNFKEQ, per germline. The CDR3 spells CASSQVVNEKLFF. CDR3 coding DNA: TGTGCCAGCAGCCAAGTTGTTAATGAAAAACTGTTTTTT.

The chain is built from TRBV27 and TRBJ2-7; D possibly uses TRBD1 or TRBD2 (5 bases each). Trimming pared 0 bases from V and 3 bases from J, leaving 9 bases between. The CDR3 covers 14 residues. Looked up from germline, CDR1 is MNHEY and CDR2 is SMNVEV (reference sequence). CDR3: CASSLSPGSYEQYF. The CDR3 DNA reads TGTGCCAGCAGTTTATCCCCAGGGAGCTACGAGCAGTACTTC.

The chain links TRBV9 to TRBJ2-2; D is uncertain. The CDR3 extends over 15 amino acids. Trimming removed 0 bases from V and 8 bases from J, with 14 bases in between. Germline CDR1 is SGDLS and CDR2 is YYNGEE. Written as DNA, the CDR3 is TGTGCCAGCAGCGTAGACCCCATGAGGATGGGGGAGCTGTTTTTT. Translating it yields CASSVDPMRMGELFF. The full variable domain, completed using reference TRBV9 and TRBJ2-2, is DSGVTQTPKHLITATGQRVTLRCSPRSGDLSVYWYQQSLDQGLQFLIQYYNGEERAKGNILERFSAQQFPDLHSELNLSSLELGDSALYFCASSVDPMRMGELFFGEGSRLTVL.

The CDR3 DNA reads as TGTGCCAGCAGCAACCCCTCCGGGACCATCTTGCCTGAGCAGTTCTTC. This gives the protein CASSNPSGTILPEQFF. V gene TRBV7-8 combines with J gene TRBJ2-1; either TRBD1 or TRBD2 may supply D (5 bases each). This CDR3 contains 16 residues. Trimming pared 5 bases from V and 9 bases from J, leaving 23 bases between. CDR1 is SGHVS and CDR2 is FQNEAQ in the germline V gene.

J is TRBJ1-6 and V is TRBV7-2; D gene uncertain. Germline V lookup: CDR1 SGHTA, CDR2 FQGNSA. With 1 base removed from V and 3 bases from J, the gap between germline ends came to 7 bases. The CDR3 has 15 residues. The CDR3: CASSLGRVYNSPLHF. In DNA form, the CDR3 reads TGTGCCAGCAGCTTAGGACGGGTCTATAATTCACCCCTCCACTTT.

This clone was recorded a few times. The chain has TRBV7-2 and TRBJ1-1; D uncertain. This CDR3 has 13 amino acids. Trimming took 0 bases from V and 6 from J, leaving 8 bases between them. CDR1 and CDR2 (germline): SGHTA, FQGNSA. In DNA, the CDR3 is TGTGCCAGCAGCTTAGCCCTTTTCGCTGAAGCTTTCTTT. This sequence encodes CASSLALFAEAFF.

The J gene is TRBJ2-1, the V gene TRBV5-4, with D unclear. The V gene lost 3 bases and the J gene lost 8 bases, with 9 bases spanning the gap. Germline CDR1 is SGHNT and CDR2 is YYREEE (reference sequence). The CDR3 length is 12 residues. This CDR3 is CASSSAPDEQFF. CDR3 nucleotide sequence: TGTGCCAGCAGCTCCGCCCCGGATGAGCAGTTCTTC.

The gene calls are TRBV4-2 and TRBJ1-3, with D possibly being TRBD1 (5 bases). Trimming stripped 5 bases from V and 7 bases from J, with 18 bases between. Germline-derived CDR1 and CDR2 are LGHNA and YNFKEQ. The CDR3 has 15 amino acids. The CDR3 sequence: CASSARDLGGNTIYF. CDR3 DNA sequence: TGTGCCAGCAGCGCACGGGACTTAGGTGGGAACACCATATATTTT.

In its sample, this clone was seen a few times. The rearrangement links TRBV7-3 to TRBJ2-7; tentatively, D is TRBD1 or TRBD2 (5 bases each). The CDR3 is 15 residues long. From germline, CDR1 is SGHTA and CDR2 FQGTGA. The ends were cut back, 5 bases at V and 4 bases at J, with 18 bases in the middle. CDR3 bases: TGTGCCAGCAGCCACGGGGCGGGCCCCGAATACGAGCAGTACTTC. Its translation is CASSHGAGPEYEQYF.

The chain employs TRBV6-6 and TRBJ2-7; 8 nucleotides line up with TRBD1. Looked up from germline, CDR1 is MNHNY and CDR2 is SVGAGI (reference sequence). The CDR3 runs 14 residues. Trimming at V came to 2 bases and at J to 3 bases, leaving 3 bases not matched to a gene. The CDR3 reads CASSYGQGIYEQYF. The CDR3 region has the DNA TGTGCCAGCAGTTACGGACAGGGAATCTACGAGCAGTACTTC.

The CDR3 coding sequence is TGTGCCAGCAGCATATGGACAGGGGCAGGAGCCGGGGAGCTGTTTTTT. This encodes CASSIWTGAGAGELFF. The chain combines TRBV7-3 with TRBJ2-2; 9 positions agree with TRBD1. Germline-derived CDR1 and CDR2 are SGHTA and FQGTGA. The CDR3 is 16 amino acids. After removal of 5 bases from V and 6 bases from J, the junction contained 10 bases not matched to a gene. Filled out from reference TRBV7-3 and TRBJ2-2, the complete variable domain reads GAGVSQTPSNKVTEKGKYVELRCDPISGHTALYWYRQSLGQGPEFLIYFQGTGAADDSGLPNDRFFAVRPEGSVSTLKIQRTERGDSAVYLCASSIWTGAGAGELFFGEGSRLTVL.

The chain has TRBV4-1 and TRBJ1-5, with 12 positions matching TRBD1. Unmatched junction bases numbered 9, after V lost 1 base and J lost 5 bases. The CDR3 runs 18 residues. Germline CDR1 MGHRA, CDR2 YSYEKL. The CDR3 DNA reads TGCGCCAGCAGCCAAGGGCCGGGACAGGGGGCCTCTTATCAGCCCCAGCATTTT. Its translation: CASSQGPGQGASYQPQHF.

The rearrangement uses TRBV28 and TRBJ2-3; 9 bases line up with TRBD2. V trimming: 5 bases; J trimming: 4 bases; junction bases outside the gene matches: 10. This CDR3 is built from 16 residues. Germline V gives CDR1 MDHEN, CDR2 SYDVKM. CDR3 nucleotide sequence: TGTGCCAGCAGTCCGTCAGGGCGGGGGGGCCCAGATACGCAGTATTTT. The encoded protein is CASSPSGRGGPDTQYF.

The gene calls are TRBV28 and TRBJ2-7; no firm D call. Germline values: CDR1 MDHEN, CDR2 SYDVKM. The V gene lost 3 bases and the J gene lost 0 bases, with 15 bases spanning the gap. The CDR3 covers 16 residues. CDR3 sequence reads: CASSLWEVKSSYEQYF. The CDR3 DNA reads TGTGCCAGCAGTTTGTGGGAAGTTAAGAGCTCCTACGAGCAGTACTTC.

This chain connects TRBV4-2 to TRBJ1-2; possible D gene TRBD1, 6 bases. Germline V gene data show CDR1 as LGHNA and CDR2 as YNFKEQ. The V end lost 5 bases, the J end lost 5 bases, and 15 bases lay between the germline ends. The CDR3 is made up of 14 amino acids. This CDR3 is CASSTDRTSYGYTF. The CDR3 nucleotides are TGTGCCAGCAGCACCGACAGGACCAGTTATGGCTACACCTTC.

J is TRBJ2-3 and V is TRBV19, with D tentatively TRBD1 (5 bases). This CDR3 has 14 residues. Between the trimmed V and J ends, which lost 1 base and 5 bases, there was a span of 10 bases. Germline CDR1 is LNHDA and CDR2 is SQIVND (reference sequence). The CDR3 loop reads CASSIARALDTQYF. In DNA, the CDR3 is TGTGCCAGTAGTATAGCCAGGGCATTAGATACGCAGTATTTT.

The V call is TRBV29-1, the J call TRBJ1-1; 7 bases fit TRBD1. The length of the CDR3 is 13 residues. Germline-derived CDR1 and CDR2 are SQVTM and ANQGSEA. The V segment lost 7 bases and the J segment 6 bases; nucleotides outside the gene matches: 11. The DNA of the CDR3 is TGCAGCGCAAAACAGGGGCTAGTGGCTGAAGCTTTCTTT. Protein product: CSAKQGLVAEAFF.

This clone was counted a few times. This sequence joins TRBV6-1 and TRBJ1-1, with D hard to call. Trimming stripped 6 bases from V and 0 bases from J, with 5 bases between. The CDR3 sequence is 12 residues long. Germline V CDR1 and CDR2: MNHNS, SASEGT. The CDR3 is CASRLVNTEAFF. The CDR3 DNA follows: TGTGCCAGCAGATTAGTGAACACTGAAGCTTTCTTT.